The T cell receptor beta chain under discussion was sequenced for a study of blood T cell repertoires in COVID-19. Losses at the gene ends were 6 bases for V and 1 base for J; bases not matched to a gene: 9. CDR3 length: 15 residues. In germline, CDR1 is SGHDT, CDR2 YYEEEE. Sequencing was performed with immunoSEQ multiplex PCR; in TCRdb, only in-frame clones are kept and a portion is missing. The table lists over 150,000 clones, approximately 90% of them singletons. This receptor was taken from a woman aged 60-75 years who had recovered from COVID-19. The V and J genes are TRBV5-6 and TRBJ2-7, with TRBD1 identical over 8 bases. The source material was peripheral blood. The CDR3, as DNA: TGTGCCAGCACCACCGTGACAGGGGTTTCCTACGAGCAGTACTTC. It specifies CASTTVTGVSYEQYF.